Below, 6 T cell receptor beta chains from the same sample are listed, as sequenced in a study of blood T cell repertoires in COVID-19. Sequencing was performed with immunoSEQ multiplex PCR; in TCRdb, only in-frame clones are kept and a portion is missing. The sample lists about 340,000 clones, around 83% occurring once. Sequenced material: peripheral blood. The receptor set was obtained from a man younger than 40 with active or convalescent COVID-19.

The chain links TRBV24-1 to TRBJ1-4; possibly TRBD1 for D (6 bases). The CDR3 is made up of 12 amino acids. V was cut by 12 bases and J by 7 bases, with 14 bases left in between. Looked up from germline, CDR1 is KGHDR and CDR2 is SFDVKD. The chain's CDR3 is CAPRGKVEKLFF. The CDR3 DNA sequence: TGTGCCCCAAGGGGGAAAGTTGAAAAACTGTTTTTT.

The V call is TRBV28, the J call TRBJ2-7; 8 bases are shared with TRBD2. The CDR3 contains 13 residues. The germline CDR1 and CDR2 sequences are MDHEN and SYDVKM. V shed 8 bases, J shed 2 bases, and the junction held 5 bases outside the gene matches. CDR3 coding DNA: TGTGCCAGCTTAAGCGGGGGAACCTACGAGCAGTACTTC. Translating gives CASLSGGTYEQYF. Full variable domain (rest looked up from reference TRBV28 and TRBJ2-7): DVKVTQSSRYLVKRTGEKVFLECVQDMDHENMFWYRQDPGLGLRLIYFSYDVKMKEKGDIPEGYSVSREKKERFSLILESASTNQTSMYLCASLSGGTYEQYFGPGTRLTVT.

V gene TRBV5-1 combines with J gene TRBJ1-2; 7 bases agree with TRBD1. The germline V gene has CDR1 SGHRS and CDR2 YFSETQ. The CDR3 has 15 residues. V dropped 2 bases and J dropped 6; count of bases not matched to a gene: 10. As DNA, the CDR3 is TGCGCCAGCAGCTTACTTCCAGGGGGAAATAATGGCTACACCTTC. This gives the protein CASSLLPGGNNGYTF.

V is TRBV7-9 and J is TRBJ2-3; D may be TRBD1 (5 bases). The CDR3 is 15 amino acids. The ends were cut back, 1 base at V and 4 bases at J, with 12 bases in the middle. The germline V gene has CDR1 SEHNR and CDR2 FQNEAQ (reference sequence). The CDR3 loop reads CASSLGRVVADTQYF. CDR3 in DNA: TGTGCCAGCAGCTTAGGCAGGGTGGTGGCAGATACGCAGTATTTT.

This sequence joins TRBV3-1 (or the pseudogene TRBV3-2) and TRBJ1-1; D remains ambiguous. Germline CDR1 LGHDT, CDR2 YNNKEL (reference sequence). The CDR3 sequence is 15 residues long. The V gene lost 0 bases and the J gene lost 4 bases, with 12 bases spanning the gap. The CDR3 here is CASSQDLFRGTEAFF. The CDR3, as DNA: TGTGCCAGCAGCCAAGACTTGTTCCGGGGCACTGAAGCTTTCTTT.

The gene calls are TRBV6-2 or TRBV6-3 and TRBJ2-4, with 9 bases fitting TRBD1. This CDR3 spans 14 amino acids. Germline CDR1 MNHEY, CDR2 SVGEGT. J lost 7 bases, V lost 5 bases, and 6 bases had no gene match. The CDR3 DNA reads TGTGCCAGCAGTGCCGGGACAGGGAGGAACATTCAGTACTTC. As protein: CASSAGTGRNIQYF.